These 24 T cell receptor beta chains came from one sample sequenced in a study of shared clonotypes between healthy human individuals. Some clones are missing from TCRdb's copy, which holds only in-frame ones; the method was immunoSEQ multiplex PCR. The data contain 2,500,000 or so clones, 80% to 95% of them singletons. Material: naive CD4+ T cells from PBMCs. Subset in this sample: CD45RA+ positively selected. These receptors all come from a man aged 18 to 30 in good health. Some clones in this sample may be carry-over from other donors' samples.

This chain links TRBV18 with TRBJ2-7, with TRBD2 matching over 12 bases. Germline trimming cut 8 bases from V and 3 bases from J; bases unmatched to any gene: 8. Germline CDR1 reads KGHSH; CDR2 reads LQKENI. The CDR3 sequence is 15 residues long. CDR3 loop: CASLSTSGRFYEQYF. The CDR3 nucleotides are TGTGCCAGCCTCTCCACTAGCGGGAGGTTCTACGAGCAGTACTTC. The whole variable domain, filled in from reference TRBV18 and TRBJ2-7, reads NAGVMQNPRHLVRRRGQEARLRCSPMKGHSHVYWYRQLPEEGLKFMVYLQKENIIDESGMPKERFSAEFPKEGPSILRIQQVVRGDSAAYFCASLSTSGRFYEQYFGPGTRLTVT.

The chain joins TRBV5-1 to TRBJ2-3; 15 nucleotides align to TRBD2. The CDR3 is 18 residues long. In germline, CDR1 is SGHRS, CDR2 YFSETQ. Trimming removed 1 base from V and 3 bases from J; junction bases left unmatched: 6. CDR3: CASSLPRTSGGETDTQYF. The CDR3 DNA follows: TGCGCCAGCAGCTTGCCCCGGACTAGCGGGGGGGAAACAGATACGCAGTATTTT. Full variable domain (rest looked up from reference TRBV5-1 and TRBJ2-3): KAGVTQTPRYLIKTRGQQVTLSCSPISGHRSVSWYQQTPGQGLQFLFEYFSETQRNKGNFPGRFSGRQFSNSRSEMNVSTLELGDSALYLCASSLPRTSGGETDTQYFGPGTRLTVL.

Here the CDR3 reads CSLGYTSTDTQYF. CDR3 DNA sequence: TGCAGCTTAGGTTACACCAGCACAGATACGCAGTATTTT. This chain connects TRBV29-1 to TRBJ2-3; D gene uncertain. Germline CDR1 SQVTM, CDR2 ANQGSEA. V dropped 8 bases and J dropped 0 bases, with 12 bases sitting between them. This CDR3 region has 13 residues.

The chain uses TRBV19 and TRBJ2-1; 7 bases align to TRBD1. Unmatched junction bases numbered 10, after V lost 5 bases and J lost 6 bases. Germline CDR1 and CDR2: LNHDA and SQIVND (reference sequence). The CDR3 has 15 amino acids. The chain's CDR3 is CASSPNRGVSNEQFF. Written as DNA, the CDR3 is TGTGCCAGTAGTCCAAACAGGGGTGTGAGCAATGAGCAGTTCTTC.

This clone was observed a single time. This rearrangement joins TRBV7-9 to TRBJ2-5; TRBD2 matches 8 bases. The length of the CDR3 is 15 residues. Germline V gene sequence: CDR1 SEHNR, CDR2 FQNEAQ (reference sequence). The trim removed 5 bases at V and 4 bases at J, leaving 9 bases unmatched. Here the CDR3 DNA reads TGTGCCAGCAGCCCCCGGGGGGGCCCGACAGAGACCCAGTACTTC. Residues: CASSPRGGPTETQYF.

The V gene is TRBV4-3, the J gene TRBJ2-7; 7 bases are a match to TRBD2. The trim removed 0 bases at V and 0 bases at J, leaving 11 bases unmatched. Per the germline V gene, CDR1 is LGHNA and CDR2 is YSLEER. The CDR3 is 18 amino acids. The CDR3 reads CASSQENPGSGYSYEQYF. The CDR3 DNA sequence: TGCGCCAGCAGCCAAGAGAATCCGGGTAGCGGGTACTCCTACGAGCAGTACTTC.

This clone was counted a few times. The chain links TRBV14 to TRBJ1-1; D call uncertain. V was pared by 1 base and J by 10 bases, with 10 bases between. Germline CDR1 SGHDN, CDR2 FVKESK. This CDR3 has 12 residues. The CDR3 DNA reads TGTGCCAGCAGCCAAGGGGCGGTGAGAGCTTTCTTT. Residues: CASSQGAVRAFF. Based on the CDR3 plus reference TRBV14 and TRBJ1-1, the full variable domain is EAGVTQFPSHSVIEKGQTVTLRCDPISGHDNLYWYRRVMGKEIKFLLHFVKESKQDESGMPNNRFLAERTGGTYSTLKVQPAELEDSGVYFCASSQGAVRAFFGQGTRLTVV.

In the case of this clone: Within the sample, other DNA sequences also encode this same CDR3. The CDR3 nucleotides read TGCGCCAGCAGCTTGGTCACCCGGGAAAAACTGTTTTTT. This translates into CASSLVTREKLFF. This chain joins TRBV5-1 and TRBJ1-4; the D is unclear. This CDR3 is built from 13 residues. Germline CDR1 and CDR2: SGHRS and YFSETQ. Trimming removed 0 bases at V and 8 bases at J, with 8 bases between.

This clone was recorded a few times. Other DNA sequences from this sample encode an identical CDR3 as well. The CDR3 region is CASSLGQGNQPQHF. Written as DNA, the CDR3 is TGTGCCAGCAGCTTAGGTCAGGGCAATCAGCCCCAGCATTTT. The gene calls are TRBV7-2 and TRBJ1-5; D is unresolved. The germline V and J ends were trimmed by 1 base and 2 bases, with 6 bases remaining between them. Germline V gene data show CDR1 as SGHTA and CDR2 as FQGNSA. CDR3 length: 14 amino acids.

The chain links TRBV27 to TRBJ1-2; no clear D gene. Germline CDR1 is MNHEY and CDR2 is SMNVEV (reference sequence). Trimming pared 4 bases from V and 8 bases from J, leaving 14 bases between. The CDR3 has 13 amino acids. The CDR3 region is CASSSVPGVGYTF. The DNA for the CDR3 is TGTGCCAGCAGTTCCGTGCCCGGAGTAGGCTACACCTTC.

The V and J genes are TRBV7-2 and TRBJ2-1; a possible D gene is TRBD2 (5 bases). Trimming shortened V by 5 bases and J by 4 bases, and 15 bases separated the two germline ends. Germline assignment: CDR1 SGHTA and CDR2 FQGNSA. The CDR3 has 15 amino acids. In DNA, the CDR3 is TGTGCCAGCAGCCCAAGCGAGGGCCCATACAATGAGCAGTTCTTC. This sequence encodes CASSPSEGPYNEQFF.

This sequence joins TRBV6-4 and TRBJ2-1, with 14 bases identical to TRBD2. V dropped 2 bases and J dropped 0; count of bases not matched to a gene: 12. The CDR3 is 21 residues long. Germline V lookup: CDR1 MRHNA, CDR2 SNTAGT. The CDR3 region has the DNA TGTGCCAGCAGTGACCCTATTCCGGGGACTAGCGGGGGAGACTCCTACAATGAGCAGTTCTTC. It yields the protein CASSDPIPGTSGGDSYNEQFF.

A note on this clone: The same CDR3 arises from other DNA sequences in this sample as well. The rearrangement uses TRBV7-9 and TRBJ1-1; no clear D. This CDR3 is built from 14 residues. V was shortened by 0 bases and J by 4 bases, with 9 bases between the two germline ends. From germline, CDR1 is SEHNR and CDR2 FQNEAQ (reference sequence). CDR3 protein: CASSLARRPTEAFF. In DNA form, the CDR3 reads TGTGCCAGCAGCTTAGCTCGTCGGCCCACTGAAGCTTTCTTT.

The chain joins TRBV27 to TRBJ1-1; D is unclear. The germline CDR1 and CDR2 sequences are MNHEY and SMNVEV (reference sequence). The CDR3 runs 15 residues. Trimming took off 0 bases at V and 4 bases at J, with 12 bases between the two ends. The CDR3 DNA is TGTGCCAGCAGTTTATCGAGGCAAATCGGCACTGAAGCTTTCTTT. Translation: CASSLSRQIGTEAFF.

The chain carries TRBV28 and TRBJ2-6; 7 bases agree with TRBD2. Looked up from germline, CDR1 is MDHEN and CDR2 is SYDVKM. V trimming: 6 bases; J trimming: 4 bases; junction bases outside the gene matches: 3. CDR3 length: 14 residues. The CDR3 protein is CASSGGRGANVLTF. In DNA form, the CDR3 reads TGTGCCAGCAGCGGCGGGAGAGGGGCCAACGTCCTGACTTTC.

The chain employs TRBV5-1 and TRBJ1-2; D is ambiguous. The CDR3 consists of 15 residues. Germline CDR1 and CDR2: SGHRS and YFSETQ. The germline V and J ends were trimmed by 0 bases and 4 bases, with 13 bases remaining between them. CDR3 nucleotides: TGCGCCAGCAGCTTGGGGACGGGGATTTCCTATGGCTACACCTTC. Encoded protein: CASSLGTGISYGYTF. Complete variable domain (other parts from reference TRBV5-1 and TRBJ1-2): KAGVTQTPRYLIKTRGQQVTLSCSPISGHRSVSWYQQTPGQGLQFLFEYFSETQRNKGNFPGRFSGRQFSNSRSEMNVSTLELGDSALYLCASSLGTGISYGYTFGSGTRLTVV.

The chain couples TRBV7-6 to TRBJ1-2, with D tentatively TRBD1 (6 bases). The CDR3 length is 13 residues. Germline V gene lookup returns CDR1 SGHVS and CDR2 FNYEAQ. V was clipped by 9 bases and J by 4 bases, with 15 bases between them. The CDR3 loop is CASSTGLGYGYTF. DNA of the CDR3: TGTGCCAGTTCGACAGGCCTCGGCTATGGCTACACCTTC.

The chain is built from TRBV28 and TRBJ2-7; D might be TRBD2 (6 bases). This CDR3 region has 14 residues. V was pared by 5 bases and J by 2 bases, with 13 bases between. CDR1 is MDHEN and CDR2 is SYDVKM in the germline V gene. As DNA, the CDR3 is TGTGCCAGCAGTGGATCGTGGGGGGCCTACGAGCAGTACTTC. This translates into CASSGSWGAYEQYF.

This clone was seen once. The chain couples TRBV18 to TRBJ2-4; D ambiguous. The CDR3 totals 16 residues. In germline, CDR1 is KGHSH, CDR2 LQKENI. The V and J ends lost 3 bases and 0 bases respectively, with 12 bases between them. For the CDR3, the DNA is TGTGCCAGCTCACCCCTACCACGACTAGCCAAAAACATTCAGTACTTC. Translation gives CASSPLPRLAKNIQYF.

This clone was counted a few times. The rearrangement uses TRBV7-2 and TRBJ1-2; no clear D gene. The length of the CDR3 is 13 residues. The germline gives CDR1 SGHTA, CDR2 FQGNSA. V lost 5 bases and J lost 6, with 13 bases in between. The CDR3 bases are TGTGCCAGCAGCCCCCGGAGGTTCGATGGCTACACCTTC. It encodes CASSPRRFDGYTF.

The V call is TRBV7-2, the J call TRBJ1-4; D unclear. Trimming took 6 bases from V and 3 from J, leaving 5 bases between them. Germline V CDR1 and CDR2: SGHTA, FQGNSA. This CDR3 region has 12 residues. The chain's CDR3 is CASRRPNEKLFF. DNA for the CDR3: TGTGCCAGCAGGCGGCCTAATGAAAAACTGTTTTTT.

Regarding this clone: At the DNA level, this CDR3 is encoded by other sequences in the same sample as well. The chain employs TRBV30 and TRBJ1-4; D unclear. Trimming stripped 5 bases from V and 5 bases from J, with 3 bases between. This CDR3 spans 10 amino acids. Looked up from germline, CDR1 is GTSNPN and CDR2 is SVGIG (reference sequence). CDR3 loop: CAWGNEKLFF. As DNA, the CDR3 is TGTGCCTGGGGAAATGAAAAACTGTTTTTT.

The chain is built from TRBV27 and TRBJ1-1; D not resolved. V lost 1 base, J lost 5 bases, and 11 bases lay in between. Germline V gene data show CDR1 as MNHEY and CDR2 as SMNVEV (reference sequence). The CDR3 consists of 14 residues. The CDR3 loop is CASSLLRYRTEAFF. The CDR3 DNA follows: TGTGCCAGCAGTTTATTACGGTATCGGACTGAAGCTTTCTTT.

This clone was recorded a few times. V and J are TRBV5-1 and TRBJ2-5; D possibly corresponds to TRBD1 (6 bases). The V end lost 0 bases, the J end lost 7 bases, and 10 bases lay between the germline ends. CDR1 SGHRS and CDR2 YFSETQ come from the germline V gene. The CDR3 consists of 13 residues. The CDR3 DNA reads as TGCGCCAGCAGCTTGGGGGGGCAGGGGACCCAGTACTTC. Translation gives CASSLGGQGTQYF.